This T cell receptor (beta chain) was obtained from a study of tumor-infiltrating lymphocytes in primary liver carcinoma. Study-level findings and limits: Researchers did not compare CD4+ and CD8+ repertoires, as samples were bulk unsorted. Tumor-adjacent and tumor-blood pairs overlapped less than tumor region pairs did.

With 5 bases removed from V and 2 bases from J, the gap between germline ends came to 0 bases. Looked up from germline, CDR1 is WNHNN and CDR2 is SYGVQD (reference sequence). CDR3 length: 10 residues. This clonotype has at least ten counts. Antigen unknown. Blood RNA was derived from unsorted whole blood, and germline DNA was extracted too. Patients showed chronic HBV infection and an absence of prior treatment. The authors made TCR beta cDNA from approximately 490 ng total RNA with a constant-region primer. Researchers made the TCR beta libraries by running three nested multiplex PCR rounds with slightly modified ARM-PCR. A C-beta reverse primer was combined with TRBV1-TRBV30 forward primers in the first two PCR rounds, and each round had 10 cycles. TCRdb re-called the multiplex PCR reads with MiXCR, one entry per CDR3 protein. The repertoire holds under 200,000 distinct CDR3 sequences, with approximately 64% as singletons.

The sample taken for sequencing was peripheral blood. The rearrangement links TRBV10-1 to TRBJ2-5; D is undetermined. The receptor was isolated from an older woman with primary liver carcinoma and hepatitis B virus infection. The CDR3 region has the DNA TGCGCCAGCAGTCAAGAGACCCAGTACTTC. Encoded protein: CASSQETQYF.